This entry lists 28 T cell receptor beta chains sequenced from one sample in a study of early T cells in non-severe SARS-CoV-2 infection. TCRdb analysed the 5' RACE reads with MiXCR anew, one entry per CDR3 protein. Here the sample spans around 52,000 distinct CDR3 sequences, 9.5% to 13% being singletons. Sequenced input: whole blood. These receptors were taken from an adult who was a healthcare worker with PCR-confirmed SARS-CoV-2 infection or an uninfected control (not recorded which).

This clonotype has only a few counts. V and J are TRBV24-1 and TRBJ2-3, with 8 nucleotides matching TRBD2. CDR3 size: 16 residues. The germline V gene encodes CDR1 KGHDR and CDR2 SFDVKD. J gave up 3 bases and V 3 bases, and 7 bases lay outside the gene matches. This chain's CDR3 is CATSDVGREGTDTQYF. CDR3 DNA sequence: TGTGCCACCAGTGATGTTGGCCGGGAGGGGACAGATACGCAGTATTTT.

There are a few counts of this clonotype. The V call is TRBV29-1, the J call TRBJ2-3; 13 bases align to TRBD2. Germline lookup yields CDR1 SQVTM and CDR2 ANQGSEA. The trim removed 6 bases at V and 1 base at J, leaving 4 bases unmatched. This CDR3 spans 15 amino acids. The chain's CDR3 is CSVTGLAGGTDTQYF. The CDR3 nucleotides read TGCAGCGTGACCGGACTAGCGGGAGGCACAGATACGCAGTATTTT.

The rearrangement uses TRBV29-1 and TRBJ2-3, with 14 bases that match TRBD2. The germline V gene encodes CDR1 SQVTM and CDR2 ANQGSEA. This CDR3 has 15 amino acids. The V segment lost 4 bases and the J segment 5 bases; nucleotides outside the gene matches: 5. CDR3 sequence reads: CSVVGLAGGIDTQYF. The DNA of the CDR3 is TGCAGCGTTGTCGGACTAGCGGGAGGAATAGATACGCAGTATTTT.

This clonotype turned up a few times. The V call is TRBV6-5, the J call TRBJ2-4; weak D call: TRBD1 (5 bases). The CDR3 loop spans 14 amino acids. Germline V lookup: CDR1 MNHEY, CDR2 SVGAGI. The V end was cut by 6 bases, the J end by 6 bases, with 15 bases between. The CDR3 region has the DNA TGTGCCAGCAGGCTGAGGCAGGGTCCAAACATTCAGTACTTC. This sequence encodes CASRLRQGPNIQYF.

The chain uses TRBV2 and TRBJ1-2; TRBD1 might be the D (5 bases). The CDR3 extends over 13 amino acids. V gave up 7 bases and J gave up 7 bases, with 16 bases separating them. The germline CDR1 and CDR2 sequences are SNHLY and FYNNEI. CDR3 sequence reads: CASTQAGGRGYTF. The DNA for the CDR3 is TGTGCCAGCACCCAGGCGGGGGGACGTGGCTACACCTTC.

This clonotype was counted between two and nine times. The rearrangement uses TRBV7-2 and TRBJ1-2, with TRBD1 matching over 8 bases. The V segment lost 4 bases and the J segment 5 bases; nucleotides outside the gene matches: 15. The CDR3 sequence is 17 residues long. Germline lookup yields CDR1 SGHTA and CDR2 FQGNSA. CDR3 DNA sequence: TGTGCCAGCAGCTCAGGAAGGCGGCAGGGGGCAGGGTATGGCTACACCTTC. As protein: CASSSGRRQGAGYGYTF.

This clonotype was detected many times. The chain uses TRBV7-9 and TRBJ1-3; D may be TRBD1 (6 bases). The CDR3 runs to 15 residues. V was trimmed by 5 bases and J by 2 bases, leaving 13 bases between them. CDR1 is SEHNR, CDR2 FQNEAQ, per germline (reference sequence). This CDR3 is CASSPLTGTGNTIYF. For the CDR3, the DNA is TGTGCCAGCAGCCCCCTAACAGGGACTGGAAACACCATATATTTT.

The CDR3, as DNA: TGCAGTGCTGGACAGGGGGCACCAGAGACCCAGTACTTC. Amino acid sequence: CSAGQGAPETQYF. The rearrangement joins TRBV20-1 to TRBJ2-5; 11 bases agree with TRBD1. The CDR3 runs to 13 residues. V lost 5 bases and J lost 4; bases outside the gene matches: 3. Germline CDR1 and CDR2: DFQATT and SNEGSKA (reference sequence).

The gene calls are TRBV4-1 and TRBJ2-7; the D gene is possibly TRBD2 (5 bases). V lost 4 bases and J lost 2, with 15 bases in between. The CDR3 covers 15 residues. CDR1 MGHRA and CDR2 YSYEKL come from the germline V gene. CDR3 sequence: CASSLGISVAYEQYF. CDR3 DNA: TGCGCCAGCAGCCTCGGGATTTCCGTTGCCTACGAGCAGTACTTC.

This clonotype was seen many times. The J gene is TRBJ2-1, the V gene TRBV11-2, with TRBD2 matching 11 bases. From germline, CDR1 is SGHAT and CDR2 FQNNGV. Trimming cost V 5 bases and J 8 bases; bases outside gene matches: 8. The CDR3 loop spans 15 amino acids. The CDR3: CASSLRLAGPYEQFF. In DNA form, the CDR3 reads TGTGCCAGCAGCCTCAGACTAGCGGGGCCCTATGAGCAGTTCTTC. The complete variable domain, with remaining parts taken from reference TRBV11-2 and TRBJ2-1, reads EAGVAQSPRYKIIEKRQSVAFWCNPISGHATLYWYQQILGQGPKLLIQFQNNGVVDDSQLPKDRFSAERLKGVDSTLKIQPAKLEDSAVYLCASSLRLAGPYEQFFGPGTRLTVL.

The chain recombines TRBV29-1 with TRBJ2-5, with no clear D. Germline V lookup: CDR1 SQVTM, CDR2 ANQGSEA. The CDR3 extends over 11 amino acids. Trimming removed 4 bases at V and 0 bases at J, with 3 bases between. CDR3 residues: CSVADQETQYF. The CDR3 DNA sequence: TGCAGCGTTGCGGACCAAGAGACCCAGTACTTC.

The J gene is TRBJ1-6, the V gene TRBV10-3; no definite D call. The CDR3 loop spans 12 amino acids. The V and J ends lost 7 bases and 8 bases respectively, with 9 bases between them. Germline V gene lookup returns CDR1 ENHRY and CDR2 SYGVKD. Here the CDR3 DNA reads TGTGCCATCACCACCGGAGATTCACCCCTCCACTTT. Residues: CAITTGDSPLHF.

The table lists this clonotype with many counts. The rearrangement links TRBV11-2 to TRBJ2-4; TRBD1 matches 8 bases. V gave up 5 bases and J gave up 2 bases; unmatched junction bases: 11. CDR3 length: 17 amino acids. The germline V gene encodes CDR1 SGHAT and CDR2 FQNNGV. The CDR3 sequence: CASSTLRGRLSKNIQYF. The CDR3 DNA reads as TGTGCCAGCAGCACCCTCAGGGGGCGTCTGTCCAAAAACATTCAGTACTTC. The full variable domain, with the rest looked up from reference TRBV11-2 and TRBJ2-4, is EAGVAQSPRYKIIEKRQSVAFWCNPISGHATLYWYQQILGQGPKLLIQFQNNGVVDDSQLPKDRFSAERLKGVDSTLKIQPAKLEDSAVYLCASSTLRGRLSKNIQYFGAGTRLSVL.

J is TRBJ2-3 and V is TRBV7-9; a possible D gene is TRBD2 (6 bases). In germline, CDR1 is SEHNR, CDR2 FQNEAQ (reference sequence). The CDR3 has 16 residues. Trimming took off 5 bases at V and 2 bases at J, with 17 bases between the two ends. The CDR3 reads CASSHGTGGPTDTQYF. The CDR3, as DNA: TGTGCCAGCAGCCACGGGACTGGCGGACCCACAGATACGCAGTATTTT.

At least ten counts were recorded for this clonotype. This chain connects TRBV28 to TRBJ2-7; D unresolved. V dropped 5 bases and J dropped 3 bases, with 17 bases sitting between them. In germline, CDR1 is MDHEN, CDR2 SYDVKM. The CDR3 extends over 15 amino acids. Written as DNA, the CDR3 is TGTGCCAGCAGTGGCTTAGTGATAGGTTTCTACGAGCAGTACTTC. Translated: CASSGLVIGFYEQYF.

This clonotype was seen only a few times. The rearrangement joins TRBV6-4 to TRBJ2-6; no reliable D call. The V gene's germline CDR1 is MRHNA and CDR2 SNTAGT. The V end was cut by 0 bases, the J end by 0 bases, with 3 bases between. The CDR3 spans 15 residues. This CDR3 is CASSDSTSGANVLTF. The CDR3 DNA reads as TGTGCCAGCAGTGACTCGACCTCTGGGGCCAACGTCCTGACTTTC.

This clonotype was counted only a few times. This chain joins TRBV6-5 and TRBJ2-7, with 11 bases aligning to TRBD2. This CDR3 comprises 15 residues. V lost 6 bases to trimming and J lost 1 base; unmatched junction nucleotides: 5. Germline loops: CDR1 MNHEY, CDR2 SVGAGI. Here the CDR3 reads CASRITSGGSYEQYF. Written as DNA, the CDR3 is TGTGCCAGCAGGATTACTAGCGGGGGTTCCTACGAGCAGTACTTC.

The table lists this clonotype with many counts. The V and J genes are TRBV20-1 and TRBJ1-6, with D perhaps TRBD1 (6 bases). Trimming took 2 bases from V and 9 from J, leaving 8 bases between them. CDR1 DFQATT and CDR2 SNEGSKA come from the germline V gene (reference sequence). The length of the CDR3 is 12 residues. This CDR3 reads CSARQGPSPLHF. CDR3 DNA: TGCAGTGCTAGACAGGGGCCTTCACCCCTCCACTTT.

This clonotype has ten or more counts. The chain couples TRBV20-1 to TRBJ1-1; D call uncertain. Germline CDR1 reads DFQATT; CDR2 reads SNEGSKA (reference sequence). The CDR3 covers 13 residues. Trimming removed 0 bases at V and 6 bases at J, with 11 bases between. The CDR3, as DNA: TGCAGTGCTAGAGATAGAGCGTTCGCTGAAGCTTTCTTT. As protein: CSARDRAFAEAFF.

This clonotype qualifies as medium-sized. This chain joins TRBV29-1 and TRBJ2-2; possible D gene TRBD1, 5 bases. Germline lookup yields CDR1 SQVTM and CDR2 ANQGSEA. CDR3 length: 13 residues. V was clipped by 4 bases and J by 1 base, with 7 bases between them. The CDR3 sequence is CSVAGQNTGELFF. CDR3 coding DNA: TGCAGCGTTGCCGGACAGAACACCGGGGAGCTGTTTTTT.

The V gene is TRBV28, the J gene TRBJ2-7; tentative D call: TRBD2 (6 bases). The V end was cut by 6 bases, the J end by 1 base, with 13 bases between. CDR1 is MDHEN, CDR2 SYDVKM, per germline. CDR3 length: 14 amino acids. The CDR3 bases are TGTGCCAGCAGCTACCCCGGGACTTCCTACGAGCAGTACTTC. Its protein product is CASSYPGTSYEQYF. Drawing the rest from reference TRBV28 and TRBJ2-7, the complete variable domain is DVKVTQSSRYLVKRTGEKVFLECVQDMDHENMFWYRQDPGLGLRLIYFSYDVKMKEKGDIPEGYSVSREKKERFSLILESASTNQTSMYLCASSYPGTSYEQYFGPGTRLTVT.

This clonotype was observed at least ten times. The chain combines TRBV11-2 with TRBJ2-7; TRBD1 matches at 12 bases. There are 17 residues in the CDR3. Germline assignment: CDR1 SGHAT and CDR2 FQNNGV. Trimming at V came to 5 bases and at J to 3 bases, leaving 11 bases not matched to a gene. In nucleotides, the CDR3 is TGTGCCAGCAGCCCCCACTCCGGGACAGGGGGCATCTACGAGCAGTACTTC. Residues: CASSPHSGTGGIYEQYF.

The chain links TRBV28 to TRBJ2-2, with D hard to call. CDR3 length: 15 residues. The V and J ends lost 2 bases and 8 bases respectively, with 15 bases between them. From germline, CDR1 is MDHEN and CDR2 SYDVKM. For the CDR3, the DNA is TGTGCCAGCAGTTTACACCGGGCCCCCGGTGGGGAGCTGTTTTTT. The encoded protein is CASSLHRAPGGELFF. Drawing the rest from reference TRBV28 and TRBJ2-2, the complete variable domain is DVKVTQSSRYLVKRTGEKVFLECVQDMDHENMFWYRQDPGLGLRLIYFSYDVKMKEKGDIPEGYSVSREKKERFSLILESASTNQTSMYLCASSLHRAPGGELFFGEGSRLTVL.

The V call is TRBV11-2, the J call TRBJ2-7; 9 bases fit TRBD1. Germline assignment: CDR1 SGHAT and CDR2 FQNNGV. The V and J ends lost 7 bases and 5 bases, in that order; junction bases with no gene match: 6. CDR3 length equals 13 residues. CDR3 loop: CASTGQGTHEQYF. The CDR3 DNA reads as TGTGCCAGCACAGGACAGGGGACGCACGAGCAGTACTTC.

The chain combines TRBV20-1 with TRBJ1-6; perhaps TRBD1 as D (6 bases). The CDR3 is made up of 16 amino acids. The germline V gene encodes CDR1 DFQATT and CDR2 SNEGSKA (reference sequence). Trimming took 3 bases from V and 2 from J, leaving 14 bases between them. The CDR3 nucleotides are TGCAGTGCTAGTTGGCAGGGGATAACCTATAATTCACCCCTCCACTTT. Amino acid sequence: CSASWQGITYNSPLHF.

This clonotype was seen ten or more times. This sequence joins TRBV10-3 and TRBJ1-4, with D maybe TRBD1 (5 bases). The CDR3 length is 13 residues. Germline values: CDR1 ENHRY, CDR2 SYGVKD. V was pared by 11 bases and J by 12 bases, with 22 bases between. The CDR3 loop is CASKDGPAGELFF. The CDR3 DNA reads TGTGCCTCAAAGGACGGACCGGCGGGGGAACTGTTTTTT.

This clonotype showed up just a few times. The chain joins TRBV6-6 to TRBJ2-7; 8 nucleotides match TRBD1. Per germline, CDR1 MNHNY and CDR2 SVGAGI (reference sequence). Germline trimming cut 5 bases from V and 6 bases from J; bases unmatched to any gene: 3. The CDR3 spans 12 residues. This CDR3 is CASSATGGEQYF. The CDR3 nucleotides are TGTGCCAGCAGTGCTACAGGGGGCGAGCAGTACTTC.

This clonotype appeared a few times. The V and J genes are TRBV5-4 and TRBJ2-3; 7 bases map to TRBD2. The CDR3 totals 17 residues. Germline lookup yields CDR1 SGHNT and CDR2 YYREEE (reference sequence). The V and J ends lost 3 bases and 4 bases, in that order; junction bases with no gene match: 14. The CDR3 sequence is CASSSYLPAGDSDTQYF. The CDR3 DNA sequence: TGTGCCAGCAGCTCCTATCTTCCGGCGGGGGATTCAGATACGCAGTATTTT.